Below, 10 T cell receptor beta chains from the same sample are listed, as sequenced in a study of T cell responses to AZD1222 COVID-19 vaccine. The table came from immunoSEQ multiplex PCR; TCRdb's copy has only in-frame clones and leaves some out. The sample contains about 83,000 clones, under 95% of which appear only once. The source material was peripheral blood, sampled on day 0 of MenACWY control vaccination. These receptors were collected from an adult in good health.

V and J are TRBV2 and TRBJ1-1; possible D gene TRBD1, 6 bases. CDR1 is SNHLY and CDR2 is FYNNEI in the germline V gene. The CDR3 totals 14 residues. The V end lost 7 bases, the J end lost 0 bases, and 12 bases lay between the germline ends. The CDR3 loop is CASKPDSLNTEAFF. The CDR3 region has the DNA TGTGCCAGCAAGCCGGACAGCTTGAACACTGAAGCTTTCTTT.

In nucleotides, the CDR3 is TGTGCCAGCAGCTTAGGGGGAACAGGGTTTCAGACCCAGTACTTC. Translated: CASSLGGTGFQTQYF. The chain is built from TRBV7-8 and TRBJ2-5; the D gene is possibly TRBD1 (6 bases). From germline, CDR1 is SGHVS and CDR2 FQNEAQ. The CDR3 length is 15 residues. Deletions cut 1 base from V and 6 bases from J, with 15 bases between.

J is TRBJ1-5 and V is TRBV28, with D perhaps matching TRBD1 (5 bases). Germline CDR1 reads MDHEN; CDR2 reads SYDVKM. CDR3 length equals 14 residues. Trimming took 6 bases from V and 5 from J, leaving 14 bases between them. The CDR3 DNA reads TGTGCCAGCAGGCCTATGGGGGTGGATCAGCCCCAGCATTTT. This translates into CASRPMGVDQPQHF.

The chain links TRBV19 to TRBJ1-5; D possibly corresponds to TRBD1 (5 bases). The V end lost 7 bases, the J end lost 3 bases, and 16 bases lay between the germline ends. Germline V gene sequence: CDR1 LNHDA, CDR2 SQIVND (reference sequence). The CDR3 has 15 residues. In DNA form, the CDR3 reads TGTGCCAGTACCAAAGGGGCGGTTAACAATCAGCCCCAGCATTTT. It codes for CASTKGAVNNQPQHF.

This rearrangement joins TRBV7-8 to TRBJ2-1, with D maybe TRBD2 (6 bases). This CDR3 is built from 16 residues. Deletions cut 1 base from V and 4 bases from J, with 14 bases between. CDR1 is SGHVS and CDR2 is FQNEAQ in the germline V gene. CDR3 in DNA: TGTGCCAGCAGCTTAGAAGGGACTGTCTTATACAATGAGCAGTTCTTC. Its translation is CASSLEGTVLYNEQFF.

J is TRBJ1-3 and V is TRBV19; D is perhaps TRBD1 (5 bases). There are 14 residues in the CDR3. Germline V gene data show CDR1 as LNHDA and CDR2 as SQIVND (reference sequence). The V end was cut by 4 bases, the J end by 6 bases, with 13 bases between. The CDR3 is CASSRPGLENTIYF. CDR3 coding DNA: TGTGCCAGTAGTAGACCAGGGCTTGAAAACACCATATATTTT.

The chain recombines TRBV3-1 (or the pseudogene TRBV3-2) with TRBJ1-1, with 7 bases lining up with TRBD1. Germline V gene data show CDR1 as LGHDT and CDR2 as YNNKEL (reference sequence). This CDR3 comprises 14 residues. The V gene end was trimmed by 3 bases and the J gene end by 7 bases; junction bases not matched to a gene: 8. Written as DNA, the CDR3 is TGTGCCAGCAGCCAGGCGGGACAGATGAATGAAGCTTTCTTT. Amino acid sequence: CASSQAGQMNEAFF.

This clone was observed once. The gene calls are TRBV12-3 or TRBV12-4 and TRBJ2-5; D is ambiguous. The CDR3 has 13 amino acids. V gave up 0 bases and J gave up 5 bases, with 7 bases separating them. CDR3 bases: TGTGCCAGCAGTTTAGCGGGAACTGAGACCCAGTACTTC. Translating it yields CASSLAGTETQYF.

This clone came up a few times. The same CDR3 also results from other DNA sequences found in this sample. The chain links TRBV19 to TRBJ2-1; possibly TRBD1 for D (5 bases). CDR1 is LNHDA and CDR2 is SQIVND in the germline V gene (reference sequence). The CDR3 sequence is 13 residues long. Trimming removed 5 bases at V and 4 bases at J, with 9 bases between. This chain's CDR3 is CASSPRGYNEQFF. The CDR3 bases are TGTGCCAGTAGTCCTAGGGGTTACAATGAGCAGTTCTTC.

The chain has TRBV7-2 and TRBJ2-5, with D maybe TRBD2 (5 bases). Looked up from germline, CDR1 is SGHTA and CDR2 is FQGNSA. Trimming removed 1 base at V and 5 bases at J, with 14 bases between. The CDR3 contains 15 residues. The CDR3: CASSLVPGGHETQYF. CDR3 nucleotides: TGTGCCAGCAGCTTAGTTCCAGGAGGCCACGAGACCCAGTACTTC.